A selection of T cell receptor beta chains follows, all from one sample in a study of cytomegalovirus exposure and HLA in healthy donors. Method: immunoSEQ multiplex PCR; TCRdb's copy keeps in-frame clones and lacks some. Of 130,000 to 150,000 clones detected, nearly 90% appear once; the ten largest clones hold around 9%. The sample comprised PBMCs. The source is a woman aged 18-29 years in good health and CMV-seropositive. The CDR3 runs from the conserved cysteine through the conserved F or W. A D gene is named only where the DNA matches it firmly. Expanded clones get a size class; other rows say once, few or many, or leave the size out.

V gene	clone size	D gene	J gene	CDR3 DNA	CDR3 protein
TRBV6-5	.	.	TRBJ2-1	TGTGCCAGCAGTTCTCGGTTGGGCGCGAGTGAGCAGTTCTTC	CASSSRLGASEQFF
TRBV5-1	.	.	TRBJ2-1	TGCGCCAGCAGCCCTAGGGCGGGAAGGGGTTACAATGAGCAGTTCTTC	CASSPRAGRGYNEQFF
TRBV4-1	.	TRBD1	TRBJ1-2	TGCGCCAGCAGCTCGGATAACAGGGGAAGGTATGGCTACACCTTC	CASSSDNRGRYGYTF
TRBV7-2	.	.	TRBJ2-4	TGTGCCAGCAGCCTCTGGGGGGACATTCAGTACTTC	CASSLWGDIQYF
TRBV15	few	TRBD1	TRBJ1-1	TGTGCCACCAGCGGGCGGGACAGGGGAGATACTGAAGCTTTCTTT	CATSGRDRGDTEAFF
TRBV2	.	.	TRBJ1-5	TGTGCCAGCAGTGTTAGTCAGGGGACGCCCCAGCATTTT	CASSVSQGTPQHF
TRBV29-1	.	.	TRBJ2-7	TGCAGCGCGTTAGGGGAAGTCAGTGCCTACGAGCAGTACTTC	CSALGEVSAYEQYF
TRBV7-6	.	.	TRBJ1-1	TGTGCCAGCAGCTTACGGCAGGAGAACACTGAAGCTTTCTTT	CASSLRQENTEAFF
TRBV5-1	.	.	TRBJ2-7	TGCGCCAGCAGCTTGGACGGGAACCCCTACGAGCAGTACTTC	CASSLDGNPYEQYF
TRBV5-4	.	TRBD1	TRBJ2-7	TGTGCCAGCAGCTTGGTGCCGGGACAGGGGGCGGACGAGCAGTACTTC	CASSLVPGQGADEQYF
TRBV28	.	TRBD1	TRBJ2-1	TGTGCCAGCAGTCCCCAGGACAGGGCCCTTAGGCAGTTCTTC	CASSPQDRALRQFF
TRBV5-1	.	TRBD1	TRBJ1-1	TGCGCCAGCAGGGGGAACAGGGGTGAGACCACTGAAGCTTTCTTT	CASRGNRGETTEAFF
TRBV4-1	.	TRBD1	TRBJ2-5	TGCGCCAGCAGCCAAGATCCAGGGACAGGGGTTGCCCAGTACTTC	CASSQDPGTGVAQYF
TRBV5-8	.	TRBD1	TRBJ1-3	TGTGCCAGCACCTGGGACAGCCGCTCTGGAAACACCATATATTTT	CASTWDSRSGNTIYF
TRBV27	.	.	TRBJ2-7	TGTGCCAGCAGTTTATTGGGCCCGCTCTCCTACGAGCAGTACTTC	CASSLLGPLSYEQYF
TRBV6-1	.	.	TRBJ1-1	TGTGCCAGCAGTGAATGGGGAGGGGCGAACACTGAAGCTTTCTTT	CASSEWGGANTEAFF
TRBV7-9	.	.	TRBJ1-5	TGTGCCAGCAGCTTAGTAGGGGATCAGCCCCAGCATTTT	CASSLVGDQPQHF
TRBV2	.	TRBD1	TRBJ2-5	TGTGCCAGCAGTATCGACAGGGGGCGAGAGACCCAGTACTTC	CASSIDRGRETQYF
TRBV4-2	once	.	TRBJ1-2	TGTGCCAGCAGCCCGATCAATCCCCCGAGTGGCTACACCTTC	CASSPINPPSGYTF
TRBV6-5	.	.	TRBJ2-7	TGTGCCAGCAGTGGGGGAGCAGGGGCCGGCGAGCAGTACTTC	CASSGGAGAGEQYF
TRBV6-5	.	.	TRBJ1-1	TGTGCCAGCAGACTGACTCAGGGCACTGAAGCTTTCTTT	CASRLTQGTEAFF
TRBV19	.	.	TRBJ1-5	TGTGCCAGTAATCCCGGGGGGGGTAATCAGCCCCAGCATTTT	CASNPGGGNQPQHF
TRBV7-2	.	TRBD2	TRBJ2-3	TGTGCCAGCGGTAAGACTAGCGGGGGCACAGATACGCAGTATTTT	CASGKTSGGTDTQYF
TRBV27	.	TRBD1	TRBJ1-1	TGTGCCAGCAGTTTACTAGGGACAGGGGAAGCTTTCTTT	CASSLLGTGEAFF
TRBV27	few	TRBD1	TRBJ1-2	TGTGCCAGCAGTTTATTTGATCCGGGACAGGTAGGAGCTAACTATGGCTACACCTTC	CASSLFDPGQVGANYGYTF
TRBV9	.	TRBD1	TRBJ1-2	TGTGCCAGCAGCGTAGAAGTCTTGGGACAGGGGAACTATGGCTACACCTTC	CASSVEVLGQGNYGYTF
TRBV6-5	many	.	TRBJ1-6	TGTGCCAGCAGCCCGGGACACTCAAATTCACCCCTCCACTTT	CASSPGHSNSPLHF
TRBV2	.	.	TRBJ2-3	TGTGCCAGCCGCGGGCGGGGTCGCACAGATACGCAGTATTTT	CASRGRGRTDTQYF
TRBV28	.	TRBD2	TRBJ2-1	TGTGCCAGCAGGACTAGCGGGGGCCTTTTCCCTGAGCAGTTCTTC	CASRTSGGLFPEQFF
TRBV6-5	.	TRBD1	TRBJ1-4	TGTGCCAGCAGTTTGTACGCCGGGACAGGGGGCGAAAAACTGTTTTTT	CASSLYAGTGGEKLFF
TRBV10-3	.	TRBD1	TRBJ1-5	TGTGCCATCAGTGACCCTGCCAGGGGGAGCAATCAGCCCCAGCATTTT	CAISDPARGSNQPQHF
TRBV5-4	few	.	TRBJ2-7	TGTGCCAGCAGCCCCGGTGGGGGACTCTCCTACGAGCAGTACTTC	CASSPGGGLSYEQYF
TRBV7-2	.	.	TRBJ2-1	TGTGCCAGCAGCACAGTGAGCTCCTACAATGAGCAGTTCTTC	CASSTVSSYNEQFF
TRBV4-2	.	TRBD1	TRBJ1-4	TGTGCCAGCAGCCAAGATAAAGGACAGGGAGGCGAAAAACTGTTTTTT	CASSQDKGQGGEKLFF
TRBV7-2	.	TRBD1	TRBJ1-1	TGTGCCAGCAGCCCTAGGGGACAGGTTAACACTGAAGCTTTCTTT	CASSPRGQVNTEAFF
TRBV6-1	.	.	TRBJ1-3	TGTGCCAGCTGCAGAATCTCTGGAAACACCATATATTTT	CASCRISGNTIYF
TRBV5-1	.	.	TRBJ1-3	TGCGCCAGCAGCCTAGCTTGGACAGCGGACTCTGGAAACACCATATATTTT	CASSLAWTADSGNTIYF